This TCR beta chain was profiled in a study of cytomegalovirus exposure and HLA in healthy donors. Using immunoSEQ multiplex PCR, the repertoire was profiled, and TCRdb retains in-frame clones only, with some absent. The table lists 150,000 or so clones, around four fifths of them singletons. Study-level findings and limits: Usually a TCR sequence was rare, but some public TCRs were found in many donors.

There are 12 residues in the CDR3. Trimming cost V 8 bases and J 3 bases, with 11 bases left between them. From germline, CDR1 is MNHNY and CDR2 SVGAGI (reference sequence). Comments on this clone: What it recognizes is unknown.

Sequenced input: PBMCs. The TCR comes from a man in his thirties or forties in good health and CMV-seropositive. This chain links TRBV6-6 with TRBJ2-7, with D possibly being TRBD2 (5 bases). Here the CDR3 DNA reads TGTGCCAGCGTCTCTGAGGGCTACGAGCAGTACTTC. Its protein is CASVSEGYEQYF.